Included here is one TCR beta chain sequence, with context. Its specificity is not known. The CDR3 has 14 amino acids. With 8 bases removed from V and 4 bases from J, the gap between germline ends came to 14 bases. TCRdb reprocessed the RT-PCR reads via MiXCR and lists one record per CDR3 protein. The repertoire has over 400,000 distinct CDR3 sequences, 13% of them found once; the top ten carry roughly 14%. This entry comes from a study of response to subunit inactivated influenza vaccine. Whole-study findings and limits: Few new T cells, the authors suggested, are recruited by each seasonal influenza vaccination.

The material was PBMCs from blood, obtained more than 35 days after vaccination. This sequence was found in a man aged 50 to 60 who received an inactivated influenza vaccine. The J gene is TRBJ1-4, the V gene TRBV12-3 or TRBV12-4; maybe TRBD1 (5 bases). Written as DNA, the CDR3 is TGTGCCAGCCGTTGGTCGACAGTTAATGAAAAACTGTTTTTT. This encodes CASRWSTVNEKLFF.